These 7 T cell receptor beta chains were all obtained from the same sample, sequenced in a study of T cells in narcolepsy. Data came from immunoSEQ multiplex PCR; TCRdb stores just in-frame clones and leaves some out. The data hold over 25,000 clones, with roughly 78% observed a single time. Sequencing was carried out using memory (CD45RA-) CD4+ T cells from blood. The receptors come from a human donor in good health.

The chain has TRBV19 and TRBJ1-5; D gene uncertain. Germline CDR1 and CDR2: LNHDA and SQIVND (reference sequence). The CDR3 sequence is 18 residues long. The V end was cut by 5 bases, the J end by 5 bases, with 25 bases between. CDR3 in DNA: TGTGCCAGTAGTCTAAAATGGCGGACGATAACATACGATCAGCCCCAGCATTTT. Its protein product is CASSLKWRTITYDQPQHF.

With respect to this clone: At one of its ends the junction is not consistent with the germline gene, which may arise from a read error. The chain joins TRBV7-9 to TRBJ2-3, with unresolved D. Germline CDR1 and CDR2: SEHNR and FQNEAQ (reference sequence). The CDR3 consists of 11 residues. In DNA, the CDR3 is TGTGCCAGCAGCTTAGCGCTTCAGGAATTTTTT. Residues: CASSLALQEFF.

This chain connects TRBV11-2 to TRBJ1-5; D perhaps matches TRBD1 (6 bases). Germline V gene sequence: CDR1 SGHAT, CDR2 FQNNGV. Trimming left V 0 bases short and J 2 bases short, with 8 bases between. CDR3 length: 15 amino acids. The CDR3 spells CASSLDGGRNQPQHF. CDR3 coding DNA: TGTGCCAGCAGCTTAGATGGGGGGCGCAATCAGCCCCAGCATTTT.

The chain links TRBV28 to TRBJ1-4; no reliable D call. The length of the CDR3 is 14 residues. Trimming left V 0 bases short and J 4 bases short, with 6 bases between. The germline V gene has CDR1 MDHEN and CDR2 SYDVKM. CDR3 in DNA: TGTGCCAGCAGTTTATGGTTACTTAATGAAAAACTGTTTTTT. Protein product: CASSLWLLNEKLFF.

This chain joins TRBV5-1 and TRBJ2-7, with 8 bases fitting TRBD1. The CDR3 is made up of 14 amino acids. CDR1 and CDR2 (germline): SGHRS, YFSETQ. Germline trimming cut 0 bases from V and 6 bases from J; bases unmatched to any gene: 5. DNA of the CDR3: TGCGCCAGCAGCTTGGTGACAGGGGTGGTCGAGCAGTACTTC. It translates to CASSLVTGVVEQYF. The whole variable domain, filled in from reference TRBV5-1 and TRBJ2-7, reads KAGVTQTPRYLIKTRGQQVTLSCSPISGHRSVSWYQQTPGQGLQFLFEYFSETQRNKGNFPGRFSGRQFSNSRSEMNVSTLELGDSALYLCASSLVTGVVEQYFGPGTRLTVT.

The chain is built from TRBV2 and TRBJ2-7; unclear D gene. V lost 5 bases, J lost 0 bases, and 5 bases lay in between. This CDR3 has 12 residues. In germline, CDR1 is SNHLY, CDR2 FYNNEI. In DNA form, the CDR3 reads TGTGCCAGCAGTAAAAGCTCCTACGAGCAGTACTTC. Its translation: CASSKSSYEQYF.

This sequence joins TRBV6-4 and TRBJ2-5; D could derive from TRBD1 or TRBD2 (5 bases each). The germline V gene has CDR1 MRHNA and CDR2 SNTAGT. V shed 8 bases and J shed 5 bases, with 15 bases lying between them. The CDR3 is 13 amino acids. In nucleotides, the CDR3 is TGTGCCAGCCGACCTTTGGGGGTTGAGACCCAGTACTTC. This codes for CASRPLGVETQYF.